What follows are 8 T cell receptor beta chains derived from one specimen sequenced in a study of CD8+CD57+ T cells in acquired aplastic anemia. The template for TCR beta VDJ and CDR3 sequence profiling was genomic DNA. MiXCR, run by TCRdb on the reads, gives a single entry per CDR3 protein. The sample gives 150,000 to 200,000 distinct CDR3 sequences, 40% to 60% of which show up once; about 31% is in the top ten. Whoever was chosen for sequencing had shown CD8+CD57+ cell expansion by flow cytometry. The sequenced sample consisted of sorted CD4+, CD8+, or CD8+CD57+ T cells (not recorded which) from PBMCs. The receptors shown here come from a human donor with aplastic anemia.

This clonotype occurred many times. The CDR3 region has the DNA TGCAGTGCTAGATCGGTAGCGGGCTCCTACAATGAGCAGTTCTTC. Residues: CSARSVAGSYNEQFF. The chain recombines TRBV20-1 with TRBJ2-1; 7 nucleotides line up with TRBD2. With V trimmed by 2 bases and J by 0 bases, 4 bases remained unmatched. Germline V gene sequence: CDR1 DFQATT, CDR2 SNEGSKA (reference sequence). The CDR3 runs to 15 residues.

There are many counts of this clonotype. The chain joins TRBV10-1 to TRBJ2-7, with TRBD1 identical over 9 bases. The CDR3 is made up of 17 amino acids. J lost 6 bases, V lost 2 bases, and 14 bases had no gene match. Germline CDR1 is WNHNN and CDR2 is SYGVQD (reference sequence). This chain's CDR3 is CASSESLEGDRVSEQYF. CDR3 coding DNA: TGCGCCAGCAGTGAGAGCCTCGAGGGGGACAGGGTAAGCGAGCAGTACTTC.

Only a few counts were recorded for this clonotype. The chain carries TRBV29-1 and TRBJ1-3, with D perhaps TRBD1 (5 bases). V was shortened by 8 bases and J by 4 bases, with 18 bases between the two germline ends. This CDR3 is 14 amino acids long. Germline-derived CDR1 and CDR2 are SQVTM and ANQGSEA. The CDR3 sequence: CSISVWQGGNTIYF. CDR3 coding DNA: TGCAGCATCTCGGTTTGGCAGGGAGGAAACACCATATATTTT.

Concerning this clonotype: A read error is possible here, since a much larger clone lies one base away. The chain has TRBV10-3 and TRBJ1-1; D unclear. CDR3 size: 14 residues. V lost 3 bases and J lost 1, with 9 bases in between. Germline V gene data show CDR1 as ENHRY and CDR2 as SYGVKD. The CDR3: CAISEGRPNTEAFF. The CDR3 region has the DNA TGTGCCATCAGTGAAGGTCGGCCGAACACTGAAGCTTTCTTT.

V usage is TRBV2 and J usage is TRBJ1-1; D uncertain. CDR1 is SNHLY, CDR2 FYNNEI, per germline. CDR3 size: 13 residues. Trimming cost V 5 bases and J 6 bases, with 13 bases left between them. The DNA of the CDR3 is TGTGCCAGCAGTAACGGACTGATCGCTGAAGCTTTCTTT. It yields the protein CASSNGLIAEAFF.

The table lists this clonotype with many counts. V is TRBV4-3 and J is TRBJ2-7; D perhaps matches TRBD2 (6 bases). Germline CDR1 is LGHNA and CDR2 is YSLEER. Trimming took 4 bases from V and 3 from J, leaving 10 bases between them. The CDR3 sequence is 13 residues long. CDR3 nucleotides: TGCGCCAGCAGCCCCCTGGGGGGCTACGAGCAGTACTTC. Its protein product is CASSPLGGYEQYF.

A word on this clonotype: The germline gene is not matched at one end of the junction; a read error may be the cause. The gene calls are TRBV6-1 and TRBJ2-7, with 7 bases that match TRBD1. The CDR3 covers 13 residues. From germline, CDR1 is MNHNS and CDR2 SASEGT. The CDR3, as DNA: TGTGCCAGCAGTGCAAGGGGGCCCTACAAGCAGTACTTC. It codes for CASSARGPYKQYF.

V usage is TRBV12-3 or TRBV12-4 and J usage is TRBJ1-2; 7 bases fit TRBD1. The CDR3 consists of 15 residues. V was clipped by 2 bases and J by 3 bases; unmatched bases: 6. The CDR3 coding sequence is TGTGCCAGCAGTTTAAGCGAGGGGGCATACTATGGCTACACCTTC. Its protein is CASSLSEGAYYGYTF.